Presented here are 26 T cell receptor beta chains from one specimen sequenced in a study of beta chain features in type 1 diabetes. General study findings and limits: Researchers report that Type 1 diabetes patients had moderately but significantly shorter TCRB CDR3s across all four CD4+ subsets.

What was sequenced were expressed TCRB transcripts, since all of the isolated RNA had been reverse transcribed. Clones were read by immunoSEQ multiplex PCR, and TCRdb kept only the in-frame ones, dropping some. Of 280,000 or so clones in the sample, 15% were seen once. Their antigen targets remain unknown. The sequenced material came from naive CD4+ T cells from blood. These receptors originate from a man aged 18 to 29 with type 1 diabetes.

The table lists this clone with a few counts. The V gene is TRBV27, the J gene TRBJ1-1, with D unresolved. Trimming removed 3 bases at V and 6 bases at J, with 8 bases between. Germline CDR1 and CDR2: MNHEY and SMNVEV (reference sequence). CDR3 size: 12 residues. The CDR3 coding sequence is TGTGCCAGCAGTTTTAGAGTCGCTGAAGCTTTCTTT. It translates to CASSFRVAEAFF.

This clone was seen a few times. The V call is TRBV29-1, the J call TRBJ2-7; D gene ambiguous. V lost 8 bases and J lost 3, with 17 bases in between. Germline CDR1 is SQVTM and CDR2 is ANQGSEA. The CDR3 has 13 residues. The DNA of the CDR3 is TGCAGCTTCCTGACTGGCCCAAACTACGAGCAGTACTTC. As protein: CSFLTGPNYEQYF.

The rearrangement joins TRBV29-1 to TRBJ1-2; D is uncertain. V lost 7 bases to trimming and J lost 2 bases, with 11 bases between them. The CDR3 is made up of 12 amino acids. Germline V gene sequence: CDR1 SQVTM, CDR2 ANQGSEA. In DNA form, the CDR3 reads TGCAGCGCCCGCACGGGGAACTATGGCTACACCTTC. This translates into CSARTGNYGYTF.

This chain connects TRBV5-1 to TRBJ2-3; 10 positions agree with TRBD2. There are 16 residues in the CDR3. Germline lookup yields CDR1 SGHRS and CDR2 YFSETQ. V dropped 1 base and J dropped 4; count of bases not matched to a gene: 6. CDR3 residues: CASSLNPSGRSDTQYF. The CDR3 nucleotides are TGCGCCAGCAGCTTGAACCCTAGCGGGAGATCAGATACGCAGTATTTT.

The chain has TRBV5-4 and TRBJ2-3; TRBD2 is a possible D gene (5 bases). The germline V gene has CDR1 SGHNT and CDR2 YYREEE (reference sequence). The CDR3 loop spans 15 amino acids. Trimming left V 1 base short and J 4 bases short, with 13 bases between. CDR3 protein: CASSLRARGSDTQYF. The CDR3 DNA sequence: TGTGCCAGCAGCTTGCGGGCCCGGGGATCAGATACGCAGTATTTT.

This clone was seen more than once but under ten times. The chain recombines TRBV7-2 with TRBJ2-3; 8 bases line up with TRBD2. Germline V lookup: CDR1 SGHTA, CDR2 FQGNSA. The CDR3 consists of 14 residues. The V gene end was trimmed by 9 bases and the J gene end by 6 bases; junction bases not matched to a gene: 11. CDR3 loop: CASRRGGPADTQYF. The CDR3, as DNA: TGTGCCAGTAGACGGGGGGGGCCCGCGGATACGCAGTATTTT.

This clone turned up a few times. This sequence joins TRBV23-1 and TRBJ2-6, with 8 bases lining up with TRBD1. TRBV23-1 carries the ORF label, with uncertain function. This CDR3 region has 18 residues. The ends lost 0 bases at V and 1 base at J; junction bases unmatched: 5. CDR3 sequence reads: CASSQSGQGASGANVLTF. The DNA for the CDR3 is TGCGCCAGCAGTCAATCGGGGCAGGGGGCGTCTGGGGCCAACGTCCTGACTTTC.

This rearrangement joins TRBV27 to TRBJ1-2, with 8 nucleotides matching TRBD1. This CDR3 is 13 amino acids long. The J segment lost 7 bases and the V segment lost 7 bases, leaving 8 bases of the junction unmatched. Germline lookup yields CDR1 MNHEY and CDR2 SMNVEV (reference sequence). In DNA form, the CDR3 reads TGTGCCAGCACCGACGGACAGGGCGGTGGCTACACCTTC. Encoded protein: CASTDGQGGGYTF.

This rearrangement joins TRBV7-9 to TRBJ1-1, with D maybe TRBD1 (6 bases). The CDR3 is made up of 13 amino acids. Germline V gene data show CDR1 as SEHNR and CDR2 as FQNEAQ (reference sequence). V lost 5 bases to trimming and J lost 4 bases, with 11 bases between them. The CDR3, as DNA: TGTGCCAGCAGCGAACAGGGATTCACTGAAGCTTTCTTT. Amino acid sequence: CASSEQGFTEAFF.

This clone was found a few times. This chain connects TRBV7-2 to TRBJ2-7, with a tentative D call TRBD1 (5 bases). The CDR3 spans 13 residues. Trimming took 6 bases from V and 0 from J, leaving 9 bases between them. CDR1 and CDR2 from the germline V gene are SGHTA and FQGNSA. The CDR3 bases are TGTGCCAGCAGGCGTGACAGCTCCTACGAGCAGTACTTC. Protein product: CASRRDSSYEQYF.

The gene calls are TRBV28 and TRBJ2-6; D possibly corresponds to TRBD2 (6 bases). The germline CDR1 and CDR2 sequences are MDHEN and SYDVKM. Deletions cut 2 bases from V and 4 bases from J, with 9 bases between. There are 15 residues in the CDR3. The CDR3 sequence is CASSLEGGGANVLTF. CDR3 bases: TGTGCCAGCAGTTTAGAGGGAGGAGGGGCCAACGTCCTGACTTTC.

This clone appeared a single time. V and J are TRBV2 and TRBJ1-2; TRBD1 matches 11 bases. The CDR3 covers 16 residues. Germline-derived CDR1 and CDR2 are SNHLY and FYNNEI. With 2 bases clipped from V and 8 bases from J, the junction kept 10 bases outside the gene matches. This CDR3 reads CASSEQGTGGRRGYTF. The DNA for the CDR3 is TGTGCCAGCAGTGAACAGGGGACAGGGGGGCGGAGGGGCTACACCTTC.

In this sample, this clone turned up a few times. The rearrangement links TRBV11-3 to TRBJ2-7; 9 positions agree with TRBD2. Germline CDR1 is SGHNT and CDR2 is YENEEA. The ends lost 5 bases at V and 7 bases at J; junction bases unmatched: 12. This CDR3 is built from 15 residues. The CDR3 DNA reads as TGTGCCAGCAGCCCCCGACTAGCGGCTACGGAAGAGCAGTACTTC. Amino acid sequence: CASSPRLAATEEQYF.

The J gene is TRBJ1-5, the V gene TRBV28; possibly TRBD1 for D (5 bases). The V gene lost 3 bases and the J gene lost 6 bases, with 15 bases spanning the gap. Germline lookup yields CDR1 MDHEN and CDR2 SYDVKM. The CDR3 extends over 15 amino acids. The CDR3 loop is CASSLGGGTAQPQHF. The DNA for the CDR3 is TGTGCCAGCAGTTTGGGCGGGGGGACGGCTCAGCCCCAGCATTTT.

The J gene is TRBJ2-1, the V gene TRBV7-6; 8 bases fit TRBD2. Germline lookup yields CDR1 SGHVS and CDR2 FNYEAQ. The V and J ends lost 4 bases and 8 bases, in that order; junction bases with no gene match: 7. The CDR3 runs to 14 residues. Here the CDR3 DNA reads TGTGCCAGCAGCTCTGGACTAGCCCCCCATGAGCAGTTCTTC. It is translated as CASSSGLAPHEQFF.

The rearrangement joins TRBV18 to TRBJ2-7, with a tentative D call TRBD1 (6 bases). The CDR3 has 15 residues. V dropped 8 bases and J dropped 0 bases, with 17 bases sitting between them. CDR1 is KGHSH and CDR2 is LQKENI in the germline V gene. The CDR3 DNA reads as TGTGCCAGCACCCCTACGACAGGTTCCTCCTACGAGCAGTACTTC. Translated, it gives CASTPTTGSSYEQYF. The complete variable domain, with remaining parts taken from reference TRBV18 and TRBJ2-7, reads NAGVMQNPRHLVRRRGQEARLRCSPMKGHSHVYWYRQLPEEGLKFMVYLQKENIIDESGMPKERFSAEFPKEGPSILRIQQVVRGDSAAYFCASTPTTGSSYEQYFGPGTRLTVT.

This clone turned up a few times. V is TRBV11-2 and J is TRBJ2-3; D is perhaps TRBD2 (6 bases). Germline lookup yields CDR1 SGHAT and CDR2 FQNNGV. Trimming left V 4 bases short and J 6 bases short, with 11 bases between. CDR3 length: 13 residues. CDR3 loop: CASSSSLADTQYF. CDR3 nucleotide sequence: TGTGCCAGCAGCTCTTCCCTAGCGGATACGCAGTATTTT.

This rearrangement joins TRBV4-1 to TRBJ1-2; possibly TRBD1 for D (6 bases). This CDR3 comprises 17 residues. The germline gives CDR1 MGHRA, CDR2 YSYEKL. V lost 1 base to trimming and J lost 7 bases, with 22 bases between them. The CDR3 region has the DNA TGCGCCAGCAGCCAAGGAGTGAGTGGGGGGGCGCGAGGTGGCTACACCTTC. Protein sequence: CASSQGVSGGARGGYTF.

This clone has more than one count but fewer than ten. This chain links TRBV28 with TRBJ2-3; 8 positions agree with TRBD1. With V trimmed by 2 bases and J by 1 base, 2 bases remained unmatched. The CDR3 runs 15 residues. Per the germline V gene, CDR1 is MDHEN and CDR2 is SYDVKM. As DNA, the CDR3 is TGTGCCAGCAGTTTAGGGGGACAGGGCACAGATACGCAGTATTTT. It yields the protein CASSLGGQGTDTQYF. The variable domain in full, with the rest retrieved from reference TRBV28 and TRBJ2-3, is DVKVTQSSRYLVKRTGEKVFLECVQDMDHENMFWYRQDPGLGLRLIYFSYDVKMKEKGDIPEGYSVSREKKERFSLILESASTNQTSMYLCASSLGGQGTDTQYFGPGTRLTVL.

This sequence joins TRBV2 and TRBJ2-5, with 8 bases that match TRBD1. CDR3 length: 14 amino acids. Per germline, CDR1 SNHLY and CDR2 FYNNEI. Trimming at V came to 7 bases and at J to 5 bases, leaving 9 bases not matched to a gene. DNA for the CDR3: TGTGCCAGCACAGACAGGGGCGGAGGGGAGACCCAGTACTTC. The encoded protein is CASTDRGGGETQYF.

The table lists this clone with a few counts. The sample contains more than one DNA sequence encoding this CDR3. CDR3 in DNA: TGTGCCAGCAGCTTGTTATACGAGCAGTACTTC. Translating gives CASSLLYEQYF. The chain employs TRBV7-2 and TRBJ2-7; D remains unclear. This CDR3 contains 11 residues. V lost 3 bases to trimming and J lost 4 bases, with 4 bases between them. The V gene's germline CDR1 is SGHTA and CDR2 FQGNSA. The variable domain in full, completed from reference TRBV7-2 and TRBJ2-7, reads GAGVSQSPSNKVTEKGKDVELRCDPISGHTALYWYRQSLGQGLEFLIYFQGNSAPDKSGLPSDRFSAERTGGSVSTLTIQRTQQEDSAVYLCASSLLYEQYFGPGTRLTVT.

This clone has a handful of counts. The rearrangement joins TRBV2 to TRBJ1-1, with 7 nucleotides matching TRBD1. Trimming removed 3 bases from V and 4 bases from J; junction bases left unmatched: 5. Germline loops: CDR1 SNHLY, CDR2 FYNNEI. This CDR3 has 14 residues. The CDR3 protein is CASSEEGATTEAFF. The DNA for the CDR3 is TGTGCCAGCAGTGAGGAGGGGGCGACCACTGAAGCTTTCTTT.

Only a few counts were recorded for this clone. The gene calls are TRBV5-1 and TRBJ1-1, with D unclear. The germline gives CDR1 SGHRS, CDR2 YFSETQ. The CDR3 has 12 amino acids. V was trimmed by 9 bases and J by 6 bases, leaving 15 bases between them. The CDR3 spells CATGKDGAEAFF. CDR3 nucleotide sequence: TGCGCCACGGGAAAAGACGGGGCTGAAGCTTTCTTT.

This clone was counted between two and nine times. The chain combines TRBV7-9 with TRBJ2-3; 9 bases align to TRBD2. Germline V gives CDR1 SEHNR, CDR2 FQNEAQ (reference sequence). Trimming cost V 1 base and J 1 base; bases outside gene matches: 6. This CDR3 has 17 residues. In nucleotides, the CDR3 is TGTGCCAGCAGCTTAGACGAGCGGGAGGCTCGCACAGATACGCAGTATTTT. Its translation is CASSLDEREARTDTQYF. The full variable domain, its missing parts supplied by reference TRBV7-9 and TRBJ2-3, is DTGVSQNPRHKITKRGQNVTFRCDPISEHNRLYWYRQTLGQGPEFLTYFQNEAQLEKSRLLSDRFSAERPKGSFSTLEIQRTEQGDSAMYLCASSLDEREARTDTQYFGPGTRLTVL.

This chain joins TRBV27 and TRBJ1-1, with a tentative D call TRBD1 (5 bases). The CDR3 sequence is 15 residues long. V lost 3 bases to trimming and J lost 1 base, with 12 bases between them. CDR1 and CDR2 from the germline V gene are MNHEY and SMNVEV (reference sequence). The CDR3 region has the DNA TGTGCCAGCAGTTTGTTTAGGCAGGGGAACACTGAAGCTTTCTTT. Translated, it gives CASSLFRQGNTEAFF.

This clone has more than one count but fewer than ten. V and J are TRBV28 and TRBJ2-7; tentative D call: TRBD1 (5 bases). The CDR3 runs 13 residues. Germline V gene data show CDR1 as MDHEN and CDR2 as SYDVKM. Deletions cut 3 bases from V and 7 bases from J, with 13 bases between. CDR3 sequence: CASSLRRQGEQYF. CDR3 bases: TGTGCCAGCAGTTTGAGGCGGCAGGGTGAGCAGTACTTC.